Reported below is one TCR beta chain. These data come from a study of blood T cell repertoires in COVID-19. The overall study: The origin of the acute and convalescent COVID-19 samples was the United States, Italy and Spain.

V shed 6 bases, J shed 1 base, and the junction held 5 bases outside the gene matches. Germline CDR1 reads MDHEN; CDR2 reads SYDVKM. The CDR3 has 14 amino acids. Per the original data handling: Estimation of nucleated cell counts was performed using reference gene primer amplification. The data were produced by immunoSEQ multiplex PCR, yet TCRdb's version contains in-frame clones alone and is incomplete. V and J calls and clone size are given by that table; D and trimming were obtained from the DNA. Here the sample spans about 30,000 clones, roughly nine tenths being singletons. The sequence came from a human donor with active COVID-19. The donor label of this sample is uncertain. The sequenced sample consisted of peripheral blood. The chain combines TRBV28 with TRBJ2-5, with 7 positions matching TRBD2. CDR3 loop: CASRASGFQETQYF. The CDR3 DNA is TGTGCCAGCAGGGCTAGCGGCTTCCAAGAGACCCAGTACTTC.